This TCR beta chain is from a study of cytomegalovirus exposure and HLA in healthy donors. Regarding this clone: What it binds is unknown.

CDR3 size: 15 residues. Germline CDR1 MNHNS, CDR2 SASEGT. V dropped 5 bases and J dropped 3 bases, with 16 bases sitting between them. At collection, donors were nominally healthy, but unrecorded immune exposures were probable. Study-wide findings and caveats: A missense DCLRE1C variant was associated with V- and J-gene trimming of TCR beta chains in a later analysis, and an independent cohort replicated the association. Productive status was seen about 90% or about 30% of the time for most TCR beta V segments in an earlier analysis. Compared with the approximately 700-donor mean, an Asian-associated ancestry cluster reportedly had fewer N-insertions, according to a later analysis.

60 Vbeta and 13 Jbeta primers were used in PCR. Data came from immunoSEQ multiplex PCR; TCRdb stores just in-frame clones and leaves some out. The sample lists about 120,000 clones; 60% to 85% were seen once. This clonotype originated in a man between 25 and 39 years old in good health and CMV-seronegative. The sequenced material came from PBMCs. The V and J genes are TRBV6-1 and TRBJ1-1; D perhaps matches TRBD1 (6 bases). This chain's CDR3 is CASSPRQGSDTEAFF. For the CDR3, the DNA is TGTGCCAGCAGTCCCCGGCAGGGGTCGGACACTGAAGCTTTCTTT.